The 3 T cell receptor beta chains presented below share a single source sample, sequenced in a study of blood T cell repertoires in COVID-19. Here immunoSEQ multiplex PCR was the method, and the copy in TCRdb shows in-frame clones only, minus some. The sample holds about 140,000 clones, 88% seen once. Sequenced: peripheral blood. All receptors derive from a man aged 55 to 70 with active or convalescent COVID-19.

The V call is TRBV29-1, the J call TRBJ2-7, with D possibly matching TRBD2 (5 bases). CDR3 length: 11 residues. Trimming removed 6 bases from V and 6 bases from J, with 12 bases in between. CDR1 is SQVTM, CDR2 ANQGSEA, per germline. The chain's CDR3 is CSVTFGVEQYF. The CDR3 DNA sequence: TGCAGCGTCACCTTCGGGGTCGAGCAGTACTTC.

The chain links TRBV7-3 to TRBJ2-2; 9 bases line up with TRBD2. The CDR3 loop spans 15 amino acids. Germline lookup yields CDR1 SGHTA and CDR2 FQGTGA. V gave up 2 bases and J gave up 6 bases; unmatched junction bases: 4. CDR3 sequence: CASSLGSGRSGELFF. In nucleotides, the CDR3 is TGTGCCAGCAGCTTAGGTAGCGGGAGATCCGGGGAGCTGTTTTTT.

The CDR3, as DNA: TGTGCCAGCAGCTTACTTTCGGGCTACACCTTC. Translation: CASSLLSGYTF. The V gene is TRBV7-2, the J gene TRBJ1-2; D not resolved. Germline CDR1 reads SGHTA; CDR2 reads FQGNSA. The CDR3 extends over 11 amino acids. V shed 2 bases and J shed 8 bases, with 6 bases lying between them.